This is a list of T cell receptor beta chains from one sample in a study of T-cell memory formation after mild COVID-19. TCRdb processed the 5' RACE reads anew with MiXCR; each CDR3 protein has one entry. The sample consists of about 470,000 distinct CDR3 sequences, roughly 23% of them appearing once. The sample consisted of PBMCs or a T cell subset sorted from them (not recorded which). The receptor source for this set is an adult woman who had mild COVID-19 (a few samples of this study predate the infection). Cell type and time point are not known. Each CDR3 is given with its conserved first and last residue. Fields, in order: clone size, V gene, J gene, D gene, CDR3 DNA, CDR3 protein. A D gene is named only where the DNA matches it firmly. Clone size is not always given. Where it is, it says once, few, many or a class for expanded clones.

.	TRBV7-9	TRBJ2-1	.	TGTGCCAGCAGCTTACCGGAGCACTACGGCGAGCAGTTCTTC	CASSLPEHYGEQFF
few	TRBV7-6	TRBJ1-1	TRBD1	TGTGCCAGCAGCCCCAGGGGGCCGCGGGAAGCTTTCTTT	CASSPRGPREAFF
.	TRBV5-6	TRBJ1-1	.	TGTGCCAGCAGCTTCTTCGATCGGAACACTGAAGCTTTCTTT	CASSFFDRNTEAFF
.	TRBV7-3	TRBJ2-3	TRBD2	TGTGCCAGCAGCTTATTGGCTAGCGGTGGGGATACGCAGTATTTT	CASSLLASGGDTQYF
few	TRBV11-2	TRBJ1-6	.	TGTGCCAGCAGCTCGAGACTTCAGCTCCCCCTCCACTTT	CASSSRLQLPLHF
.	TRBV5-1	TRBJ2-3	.	TGCGCCAGCAGCTTACAGGGAGGCAGGGATACGCAGTATTTT	CASSLQGGRDTQYF
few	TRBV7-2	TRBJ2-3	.	TGTGCCAGCAGCTCGATACCCGGGACTCTGACAGATACGCAGTATTTT	CASSSIPGTLTDTQYF
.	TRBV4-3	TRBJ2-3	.	TGCGCCAGCAGCCAAGCCCGCACAGATACGCAGTATTTT	CASSQARTDTQYF
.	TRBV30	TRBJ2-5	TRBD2	TGTGCCTGGAGTGTTGGACTAGCCGGAGAGACCCAGTACTTC	CAWSVGLAGETQYF
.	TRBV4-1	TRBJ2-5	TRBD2	TGCGCCAGCAGCGTAGCGGGAGGAGCGACCCAGTACTTC	CASSVAGGATQYF
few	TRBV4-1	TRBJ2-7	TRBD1	TGCGCCAGCAGCCAATTACAGGGGATATACGAGCAGTACTTC	CASSQLQGIYEQYF
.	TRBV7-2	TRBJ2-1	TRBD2	TGTGCCAGCAGCTTGGCCTCTAGCGGTCAGCAGTTCTTC	CASSLASSGQQFF
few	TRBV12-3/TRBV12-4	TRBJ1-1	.	TGTGCCAGCAGGGCCGGAGGGATGAACACTGAAGCTTTCTTT	CASRAGGMNTEAFF
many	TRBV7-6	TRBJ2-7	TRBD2	TGTGCCAGCAGCGGACTAGCGGGGGCCTACGAGCAGTACTTC	CASSGLAGAYEQYF
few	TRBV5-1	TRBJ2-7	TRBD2	TGCGCCAGCAGCCTTCTAGCGGGAGTCTCCCACGAGCAGTACTTC	CASSLLAGVSHEQYF
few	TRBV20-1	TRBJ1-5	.	TGCAGTGCGAATAAGGCAGGGGCGAGCAATCAGCCCCAGCATTTT	CSANKAGASNQPQHF
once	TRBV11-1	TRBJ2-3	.	TGTGCCAGCAGCTTTCCGCCGATTCCCCGTAGCACAGATACGCAGTATTTT	CASSFPPIPRSTDTQYF
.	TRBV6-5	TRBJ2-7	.	TGTGCCAGCAGTCCCCCGTCGGGGTTGCAGTACTTC	CASSPPSGLQYF
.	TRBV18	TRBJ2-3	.	TGTGCCAGCTCACCGTTTTCCCAGCCCGGCACAGATACGCAGTATTTT	CASSPFSQPGTDTQYF
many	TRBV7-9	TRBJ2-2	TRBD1	TGTGCCAGCAGCTTAACAGGGGACACCGGGGAGCTGTTTTTT	CASSLTGDTGELFF
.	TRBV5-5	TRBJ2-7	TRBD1	TGTGCCAGCAGCTTCCTGGGCGGGACAGGGCGCCCCTACGAGCAGTACTTC	CASSFLGGTGRPYEQYF
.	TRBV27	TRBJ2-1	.	TGTGCCAGCAGTCGCTCCACTCGCGGGTCCTTAAGCTCCTACAATGAGCAGTTCTTC	CASSRSTRGSLSSYNEQFF
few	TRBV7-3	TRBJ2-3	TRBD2	TGTGCCAGCAGCTTGGGACTAGCGTACACAGATACGCAGTATTTT	CASSLGLAYTDTQYF
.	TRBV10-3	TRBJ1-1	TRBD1	TGTGCCATCAGTCAGACAGGGGCAACTGAAGCTTTCTTT	CAISQTGATEAFF
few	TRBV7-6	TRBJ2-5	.	TGTGCCAGCAGCTTAGATTATGTGGGAGAACCGACCCAAGAGACCCAGTACTTC	CASSLDYVGEPTQETQYF
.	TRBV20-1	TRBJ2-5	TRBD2	TGCAGTGCATCGAGACTAGCGATCCAGGTCCAAGAGACCCAGTACTTC	CSASRLAIQVQETQYF
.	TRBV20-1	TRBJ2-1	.	TGCAGTGCTAGTAGAGCATATAGCATAATTAACAATGAGCAGTTCTTC	CSASRAYSIINNEQFF
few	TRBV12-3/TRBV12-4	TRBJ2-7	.	TGTGCCAGCAGTTTAAAGTACGGGGATTTTTACGAGCAGTACTTC	CASSLKYGDFYEQYF
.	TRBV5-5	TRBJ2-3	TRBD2	TGTGCCAGCAGTCGACTAGCGGGATTGTTCTCTAGCACAGATACGCAGTATTTT	CASSRLAGLFSSTDTQYF